This T cell receptor beta chain was identified in a study of CD8 T cells in ankylosing spondylitis. The study, taken as a whole, reports: Disease-associated clones were reportedly significantly overrepresented in matched ankylosing spondylitis synovial fluid. One TCR beta motif, made up of about 8 highly homologous variants, appeared characteristic of ankylosing spondylitis blood. A CD8+ phenotype characterized the disease-linked clones, which were relatively rare in peripheral blood.

The CDR3 runs 16 residues. V lost 2 bases and J lost 8, with 19 bases in between. In germline, CDR1 is SEHNR, CDR2 FQNEAQ (reference sequence). Molecular-barcoded quantitative 5'-RACE produced these TCR beta libraries. Using its own MiXCR run on the 5' RACE reads, TCRdb lists one record per CDR3 protein. In the table there are hundreds of thousands of distinct CDR3 sequences, 20% to 30% of which are singletons. Note on this clonotype: Its matching antigen is unknown.

The TCR sequence derives from a male donor with ankylosing spondylitis. Source material: blood, either unsorted or a sorted T cell fraction (not recorded which). The chain combines TRBV7-9 with TRBJ2-1; D is possibly TRBD2 (5 bases). CDR3 sequence (DNA): TGTGCCAGCAGCTTACCTCTTAACGGGAATGGGGATGAGCAGTTCTTC. Its protein is CASSLPLNGNGDEQFF.